The 26 T cell receptor beta chains below all came from one sample that was sequenced in a study of blood T cells in healthy people across ages. The use of a sample-barcoded 5' primer and a J-beta primer mix characterized a second PCR of roughly 6 to 11 cycles. TCRdb redid the calling of the 5' RACE reads with MiXCR, one entry per CDR3 protein. The sample shows 1.8 million or so distinct CDR3 sequences, more than 35% of them seen only once. Sequencing was carried out using blood. The origin of the receptors is a human donor in good health.

This clonotype was recorded at least ten times. This CDR3 is CASSVGGSYNEQFF. The DNA for the CDR3 is TGTGCCAGCAGCGTAGGGGGCTCCTACAATGAGCAGTTCTTC. The chain recombines TRBV9 with TRBJ2-1, with D uncertain. Trimming shortened V by 0 bases and J by 0 bases, and 4 bases separated the two germline ends. The germline CDR1 and CDR2 sequences are SGDLS and YYNGEE. The CDR3 runs to 14 residues.

The chain links TRBV7-2 to TRBJ1-2, with D unclear. The CDR3 has 13 amino acids. Germline CDR1 is SGHTA and CDR2 is FQGNSA. V was cut by 5 bases and J by 7 bases, with 14 bases left in between. CDR3 protein: CASSQEEGGGYTF. DNA for the CDR3: TGTGCCAGCAGCCAGGAGGAGGGAGGTGGCTACACCTTC.

The rearrangement joins TRBV10-3 to TRBJ2-7; D possibly matches TRBD1 or TRBD2 (6 bases each). The germline gives CDR1 ENHRY, CDR2 SYGVKD. This CDR3 region has 13 residues. In nucleotides, the CDR3 is TGTGGCATTCGTGGGGGCCCTGCGGGAGAGCAGTACTTC. Translated, it gives CGIRGGPAGEQYF.

Only a few counts were recorded for this clonotype. This chain joins TRBV5-1 and TRBJ1-2; D remains unclear. The CDR3 totals 14 residues. V lost 2 bases to trimming and J lost 3 bases, with 11 bases between them. The germline gives CDR1 SGHRS, CDR2 YFSETQ. CDR3 sequence: CASSFSFLDYGYTF. Here the CDR3 DNA reads TGCGCCAGCAGCTTTTCGTTCCTGGACTATGGCTACACCTTC.

In its sample, this clonotype was seen a few times. This chain uses TRBV28 with TRBJ2-7; weak D call: TRBD1 (6 bases). With 5 bases removed from V and 3 bases from J, the gap between germline ends came to 23 bases. Germline CDR1 MDHEN, CDR2 SYDVKM. CDR3 length: 17 amino acids. The chain's CDR3 is CASSPKRQVLLLYEQYF. As DNA, the CDR3 is TGTGCCAGCAGTCCCAAGCGACAGGTCCTTTTACTCTACGAGCAGTACTTC.

The chain uses TRBV5-1 and TRBJ2-5, with 8 bases lining up with TRBD1. The ends lost 4 bases at V and 1 base at J; junction bases unmatched: 6. Germline V lookup: CDR1 SGHRS, CDR2 YFSETQ. There are 15 residues in the CDR3. The CDR3 sequence: CASSPDRGPQETQYF. The CDR3 nucleotides are TGCGCCAGCAGCCCTGACAGGGGACCCCAAGAGACCCAGTACTTC. Complete variable domain (other parts from reference TRBV5-1 and TRBJ2-5): KAGVTQTPRYLIKTRGQQVTLSCSPISGHRSVSWYQQTPGQGLQFLFEYFSETQRNKGNFPGRFSGRQFSNSRSEMNVSTLELGDSALYLCASSPDRGPQETQYFGPGTRLLVL.

This chain joins TRBV7-2 and TRBJ2-7; 7 bases match TRBD1. The germline gives CDR1 SGHTA, CDR2 FQGNSA. CDR3 length: 16 residues. Trimming removed 6 bases from V and 0 bases from J; junction bases left unmatched: 11. For the CDR3, the DNA is TGTGCCAGCAGTGTACTAGTAGGGGGCTACTCCTACGAGCAGTACTTC. Translated: CASSVLVGGYSYEQYF.

The chain has TRBV7-9 and TRBJ2-7, with D possibly matching TRBD1 (6 bases). The CDR3 spans 15 residues. Germline V gene lookup returns CDR1 SEHNR and CDR2 FQNEAQ (reference sequence). With 5 bases removed from V and 5 bases from J, the gap between germline ends came to 19 bases. The CDR3 sequence is CASSKWTEQRDEQYF. The CDR3 DNA reads TGTGCCAGCAGCAAATGGACAGAACAAAGGGACGAGCAGTACTTC.

The chain links TRBV20-1 to TRBJ2-1; 7 positions match TRBD2. J was trimmed by 5 bases and V by 6 bases; bases with no gene match: 10. This CDR3 has 14 amino acids. CDR1 and CDR2 from the germline V gene are DFQATT and SNEGSKA (reference sequence). The CDR3 region has the DNA TGCAGTGCCGGCGAGGGCGGGGGTCACAATGAGCAGTTCTTC. Translated: CSAGEGGGHNEQFF.

In the case of this clonotype: A much bigger clone sits one base away, suggesting this may be a read error. The CDR3 region is CASSDSSTVYNEQFF. The DNA of the CDR3 is TGTGCCAGCAGTGACTCCTCGACAGTGTACAATGAGCAGTTCTTC. This sequence joins TRBV6-4 and TRBJ2-1, with D maybe TRBD1 (5 bases). The CDR3 spans 15 residues. Per germline, CDR1 MRHNA and CDR2 SNTAGT. V shed 0 bases and J shed 4 bases, with 10 bases lying between them.

This clonotype has a count of ten or more. The CDR3 reads CASSQNVGSYGYTF. The CDR3, as DNA: TGCGCCAGCAGCCAAAACGTGGGAAGCTATGGCTACACCTTC. The V gene is TRBV4-1, the J gene TRBJ1-2; D is unclear. Deletions cut 2 bases from V and 4 bases from J, with 11 bases between. The CDR3 is made up of 14 amino acids. Germline CDR1 reads MGHRA; CDR2 reads YSYEKL.

V usage is TRBV4-1 and J usage is TRBJ1-1; 7 bases agree with TRBD1. Unmatched junction bases numbered 9, after V lost 3 bases and J lost 5 bases. Germline CDR1 is MGHRA and CDR2 is YSYEKL. This CDR3 region has 15 residues. CDR3 sequence (DNA): TGCGCCAGCAGCCAGGTACTGGGACAGCAGACTGAAGCTTTCTTT. It yields the protein CASSQVLGQQTEAFF.

This clonotype was counted only a few times. V is TRBV7-9 and J is TRBJ2-7; no reliable D call. Trimming took off 7 bases at V and 0 bases at J, with 16 bases between the two ends. CDR1 is SEHNR, CDR2 FQNEAQ, per germline (reference sequence). The CDR3 totals 15 residues. The CDR3: CASNSLTGSSYEQYF. CDR3 bases: TGTGCCAGCAACTCCTTAACCGGGTCCTCCTACGAGCAGTACTTC.

The table lists this clonotype with a few counts. V and J are TRBV5-6 and TRBJ1-2; D remains unclear. This CDR3 is 13 amino acids long. Per the germline V gene, CDR1 is SGHDT and CDR2 is YYEEEE. The germline V and J ends were trimmed by 2 bases and 6 bases, with 11 bases remaining between them. The CDR3 DNA follows: TGTGCCAGCAGCTTTGTAGAGGCCAATGGCTACACCTTC. Translated: CASSFVEANGYTF. Combining the CDR3 with reference TRBV5-6 and TRBJ1-2 gives the whole variable domain DAGVTQSPTHLIKTRGQQVTLRCSPKSGHDTVSWYQQALGQGPQFIFQYYEEEERQRGNFPDRFSGHQFPNYSSELNVNALLLGDSALYLCASSFVEANGYTFGSGTRLTVV.

The V gene is TRBV2, the J gene TRBJ1-2; a possible D gene is TRBD1 (6 bases). V was trimmed by 7 bases and J by 2 bases, leaving 11 bases between them. The germline V gene has CDR1 SNHLY and CDR2 FYNNEI. CDR3 size: 13 residues. Here the CDR3 DNA reads TGTGCCAGCAAGGGGGAGAGCAACTATGGCTACACCTTC. Translating it yields CASKGESNYGYTF. Full variable domain (outside the CDR3, taken from reference TRBV2 and TRBJ1-2): EPEVTQTPSHQVTQMGQEVILRCVPISNHLYFYWYRQILGQKVEFLVSFYNNEISEKSEIFDDQFSVERPDGSNFTLKIRSTKLEDSAMYFCASKGESNYGYTFGSGTRLTVV.

This sequence joins TRBV28 and TRBJ2-7; D not certain. V was pared by 7 bases and J by 3 bases, with 13 bases between. The CDR3 has 13 residues. Germline CDR1 reads MDHEN; CDR2 reads SYDVKM. The CDR3 loop is CASNSPSFYEQYF. The CDR3 DNA reads TGTGCCAGCAACTCTCCCAGTTTCTACGAGCAGTACTTC. Full variable domain (remainder filled in from reference TRBV28 and TRBJ2-7): DVKVTQSSRYLVKRTGEKVFLECVQDMDHENMFWYRQDPGLGLRLIYFSYDVKMKEKGDIPEGYSVSREKKERFSLILESASTNQTSMYLCASNSPSFYEQYFGPGTRLTVT.

The CDR3: CATRGVQETQYF. CDR3 in DNA: TGTGCCACGAGGGGGGTACAAGAGACCCAGTACTTC. The chain has TRBV6-1 and TRBJ2-5; D possibly uses TRBD1 or TRBD2 (6 bases each). The CDR3 loop spans 12 amino acids. The V and J ends lost 10 bases and 2 bases respectively, with 11 bases between them. Germline V gene data show CDR1 as MNHNS and CDR2 as SASEGT.

With regard to this clonotype: One end of the junction fails to match germline, which may point to a read error. The chain joins TRBV15 to TRBJ1-1, with a tentative D call TRBD1 (6 bases). This CDR3 comprises 15 residues. Germline CDR1 is LNHNV and CDR2 is YYDKDF (reference sequence). Written as DNA, the CDR3 is TGTGCCACCTGCAGAGAGGGACACTCTCAGGCTGAAGCTTTCTTT. It specifies CATCREGHSQAEAFF.

Concerning this clonotype itself: One end of the junction is discordant with germline, which a read error may explain. The V call is TRBV24-1, the J call TRBJ2-3, with TRBD1 matching over 7 bases. Germline V lookup: CDR1 KGHDR, CDR2 SFDVKD. This CDR3 contains 13 residues. CDR3 bases: TGTGCCACCAGTGATTTTGGGACAGACACGCAGTATTTT. Translated: CATSDFGTDTQYF.

The rearrangement links TRBV3-1 to TRBJ2-1; a weak D match, TRBD2 (6 bases). Germline CDR1 is LGHDT and CDR2 is YNNKEL (reference sequence). The germline V and J ends were trimmed by 0 bases and 5 bases, with 11 bases remaining between them. The CDR3 covers 15 residues. Written as DNA, the CDR3 is TGTGCCAGCAGCCAAGATTGGACTACCCACAATGAGCAGTTCTTC. Translating it yields CASSQDWTTHNEQFF.

This chain links TRBV20-1 with TRBJ2-7; 8 bases match TRBD2. From germline, CDR1 is DFQATT and CDR2 SNEGSKA (reference sequence). The CDR3 loop spans 15 amino acids. Losses at the gene ends were 6 bases for V and 6 bases for J; bases not matched to a gene: 16. In DNA form, the CDR3 reads TGCAGTGCCCTCCGGGGGGGCCTCTATAGTTCCGAGCAGTACTTC. Protein sequence: CSALRGGLYSSEQYF.

The CDR3 DNA follows: TGTGCCAGCAGCTTAAGCCCCCGGGGGGCCGGCAATGAGCAGTTCTTC. Translating gives CASSLSPRGAGNEQFF. This rearrangement joins TRBV7-3 to TRBJ2-1; the D gene is possibly TRBD2 (7 bases). CDR3 length: 16 residues. CDR1 and CDR2 from the germline V gene are SGHTA and FQGTGA. The germline V and J ends were trimmed by 1 base and 6 bases, with 16 bases remaining between them. Full variable domain (missing parts from reference TRBV7-3 and TRBJ2-1): GAGVSQTPSNKVTEKGKYVELRCDPISGHTALYWYRQSLGQGPEFLIYFQGTGAADDSGLPNDRFFAVRPEGSVSTLKIQRTERGDSAVYLCASSLSPRGAGNEQFFGPGTRLTVL.

This clonotype was recorded a few times. The chain uses TRBV5-1 and TRBJ2-3, with 10 bases fitting TRBD1. V was pared by 0 bases and J by 3 bases, with 7 bases of the junction left unmatched. The germline V gene has CDR1 SGHRS and CDR2 YFSETQ. The CDR3 sequence is 17 residues long. The CDR3 nucleotides are TGCGCCAGCAGCTTGGCCAGCAGGGGACAGGGGACAGATACGCAGTATTTT. Amino acids: CASSLASRGQGTDTQYF.

The CDR3 sequence: CSAWTSGGSYNEQFF. The CDR3 region has the DNA TGCAGTGCGTGGACTAGCGGGGGATCTTACAATGAGCAGTTCTTC. The chain has TRBV20-1 and TRBJ2-1; 13 nucleotides align to TRBD2. The CDR3 sequence is 15 residues long. CDR1 is DFQATT, CDR2 SNEGSKA, per germline (reference sequence). Trimming at V came to 6 bases and at J to 4 bases, leaving 6 bases not matched to a gene.

This clonotype was counted between two and nine times. V is TRBV11-2 and J is TRBJ2-5; 10 positions match TRBD2. Per germline, CDR1 SGHAT and CDR2 FQNNGV. The CDR3 is made up of 14 amino acids. The J segment lost 8 bases and the V segment lost 5 bases, leaving 8 bases of the junction unmatched. In DNA form, the CDR3 reads TGTGCCAGCAGCCCCCTGGTAGCGGGGGGAACCCAGTACTTC. It encodes CASSPLVAGGTQYF.

The chain employs TRBV4-3 and TRBJ2-7; TRBD2 matches at 13 bases. The J call may be wrong; the DNA end is better matched by TRBJ2-5. CDR1 LGHNA and CDR2 YSLEER come from the germline V gene. The CDR3 spans 16 residues. DNA for the CDR3: TGCGCCAGCAGCCAGGGCTTACTAGCGGGGGGGGAGACCCAGTACTTC. Translated: CASSQGLLAGGETQYF.